A selection of T cell receptor beta chains follows, all from one sample in a study of T cell repertoires in cytomegalovirus infection. TCRdb redid the calling of the reads with MiXCR, one entry per CDR3 protein. The sample yields 270,000 or so distinct CDR3 sequences, over 15% seen once. The sequenced material came from CD8+ T cells from PBMCs. The source is a human donor in good health (CMV status not recorded). Some clones in this sample may be carry-over from other donors' samples. Both conserved end residues are part of each CDR3. A D gene is named only where the DNA matches it firmly. The size field is filled for only some rows; it gives once, few, many or a size class.

DNA	CDR3	V	size	D	J
TGTGCCAGCAGCTCCGCCGGACTAGCGGGGGGGCTCTACTTC	CASSSAGLAGGLYF	TRBV7-2	many	TRBD2	TRBJ2-7
TGTGCCAGCAGCTTAGCGTTCGGGGATTATGGCTACACCTTC	CASSLAFGDYGYTF	TRBV7-2	many	-	TRBJ1-2
TGTGCCAGCAGTTTGGCAGGGATAAACACTGAAGCTTTCTTT	CASSLAGINTEAFF	TRBV2	many	-	TRBJ1-1
TGTGCCACCAGTGAATCGGGACAGGGGTGGTGCAATCAGCCCCAGCATTTT	CATSESGQGWCNQPQHF	TRBV24-1	few	TRBD1	TRBJ1-5
TGCAGCGTAACAGGGGAGGGCACTGAAGCTTTCTTT	CSVTGEGTEAFF	TRBV29-1	few	TRBD1	TRBJ1-1
TGCGCCAGCAGCCAAGGAAGGACAGGGGTTAATGAGCAGTTCTTC	CASSQGRTGVNEQFF	TRBV4-3	few	TRBD1	TRBJ2-1
TGTGCCAGCAGCCCCCCGGGGTGGGGATCACCCCTCCACTTT	CASSPPGWGSPLHF	TRBV13	-	-	TRBJ1-6
TGTGCCAGCAGCTTAGCGGACACCCCGGGCACTGAAGCTTTCTTT	CASSLADTPGTEAFF	TRBV7-9	-	-	TRBJ1-1
TGCGCCAGCAGCCAAGAATCGAACACTGAAGCTTTCTTT	CASSQESNTEAFF	TRBV4-1	-	-	TRBJ1-1
TGTGCCAGCAGCGATGGACCGATCAATGAAAAACTGTTTTTT	CASSDGPINEKLFF	TRBV7-2	few	-	TRBJ1-4
TGCAGTGCATCCAAAATCCGGGGCGAGCAGTACTTC	CSASKIRGEQYF	TRBV20-1	-	-	TRBJ2-7
TGTGCCAGCAGTGATAGGGCCCTTTACACCGGGGAGCTGTTTTTT	CASSDRALYTGELFF	TRBV2	few	-	TRBJ2-2
TGTGCCAGCAGCTTAACGGAGAACATTCAGTACTTC	CASSLTENIQYF	TRBV7-9	many	-	TRBJ2-4
TGTGCCAGTAGTATAGATCGCCTAGCGGGGGGGCCTGGGAATGAGCAGTTCTTC	CASSIDRLAGGPGNEQFF	TRBV19	-	TRBD2	TRBJ2-1
TGTGCCAGCAGCGTAACCCCCGATCTATCCGGCTACACCTTC	CASSVTPDLSGYTF	TRBV9	few	-	TRBJ1-2
TGTGCCAGCAGTTCCCGCCTGGGCCCTCGGGGAGATACGCAGTATTTT	CASSSRLGPRGDTQYF	TRBV6-6	few	-	TRBJ2-3
TGTGCCAGCAGCTTAGGTGGAAAAATAGATACGCAGTATTTT	CASSLGGKIDTQYF	TRBV7-8	many	-	TRBJ2-3
TGCGCCAGCAGCCTTCAATGGGCAACAGGGCACTATGGCTACACCTTC	CASSLQWATGHYGYTF	TRBV4-1	many	-	TRBJ1-2
TGTGCCAGCAGTGACCGGTACACCAGGGAGCTGTTTTTT	CASSDRYTRELFF	TRBV6-1	-	-	TRBJ2-2
TGTGCCAGCGAAGGGACAGGGGACTACAATGAGCAGTTCTTC	CASEGTGDYNEQFF	TRBV7-6	-	TRBD1	TRBJ2-1
TGCGCCAGCAGCCAAGAATCTTTCTTAGCCCGATTCGGTAACGGTGAGCAGTTCTTC	CASSQESFLARFGNGEQFF	TRBV4-3	few	-	TRBJ2-1
TGCGCCAGCAGCATAGGACAAACGAACACTGAAGCTTTCTTT	CASSIGQTNTEAFF	TRBV5-1	many	-	TRBJ1-1
TGCGCCAGCAGCACCGGACAGGGGAGCTCTGGAAACACCATATATTTT	CASSTGQGSSGNTIYF	TRBV5-1	few	TRBD1	TRBJ1-3
TGCAGCGTTGAGAGCACGGGACGGTCCTCCTACAATGAGCAGTTCTTC	CSVESTGRSSYNEQFF	TRBV29-1	-	-	TRBJ2-1
TGTGCCAGCAGTCACTATACTAGCGGGGGGACCGATGAGCAGTTCTTC	CASSHYTSGGTDEQFF	TRBV6-8	few	TRBD2	TRBJ2-1
TGTGCCAGCAGCTACCCCGGGACGCTCGACTATGGCTACACCTTC	CASSYPGTLDYGYTF	TRBV7-2	many	-	TRBJ1-2
TGTGCCAGCAGTCTACAGGGGCCGGGGACTAATGAAAAACTGTTTTTT	CASSLQGPGTNEKLFF	TRBV7-6	many	TRBD1	TRBJ1-4
TGTGCCAGCAGCTTATCGTGGGGACAGGGGTCCTACGAGCAGTACTTC	CASSLSWGQGSYEQYF	TRBV7-8	many	TRBD1	TRBJ2-7
TGTGCCAGCAGTTTACAGGCCGGGAACACTGAAGCTTTCTTT	CASSLQAGNTEAFF	TRBV12-3/TRBV12-4	many	-	TRBJ1-1
TGCAGCGTTGATCTCTACACCCGAGGGACCGGCTACACCTTC	CSVDLYTRGTGYTF	TRBV29-1	-	-	TRBJ1-2
TGTGCCAGCAGTTACGACAACCTCTATGGCTACACCTTC	CASSYDNLYGYTF	TRBV6-5	-	-	TRBJ1-2
TGTGCCAGCAGCTCTCCGGTACAGGGAGACACTGAAGCTTTCTTT	CASSSPVQGDTEAFF	TRBV5-5	-	-	TRBJ1-1
TGTGCCATCAGAGATACCGGGACAGGGTCGTTGAACACTGAAGCTTTCTTT	CAIRDTGTGSLNTEAFF	TRBV10-3	few	TRBD1	TRBJ1-1
TGTGCCAGCATCCCCTATTCAGGGAAGGAGAGAGAGACCCAGTACTTC	CASIPYSGKERETQYF	TRBV2	few	-	TRBJ2-5
TGTGCCAGCATTGGGACAGGGGGCTATGGCTACACCTTC	CASIGTGGYGYTF	TRBV2	-	TRBD1	TRBJ1-2
TGCGCCAGCAGCTCCCGCAGGGGGGACGAGCAGTACTTC	CASSSRRGDEQYF	TRBV5-1	few	-	TRBJ2-7
TGTGCCAGCAGTCATACTGGACAGTTCACTGAAGCTTTCTTT	CASSHTGQFTEAFF	TRBV2	-	-	TRBJ1-1
TGTGCTAGTGGTTTGGTAACCTATGAGCAGTTCTTC	CASGLVTYEQFF	TRBV12-5	few	-	TRBJ2-1
TGTGCCAGCAGGTCACTAGCGGGGGGGCTTCCAGATACGCAGTATTTT	CASRSLAGGLPDTQYF	TRBV7-8	many	TRBD2	TRBJ2-3
TGTGCCAGCAGCTTCTCGGTGACCACCGGGGAGCTGTTTTTT	CASSFSVTTGELFF	TRBV11-2	-	-	TRBJ2-2
TGTGCCAGCAGTTACTTCATTCGGGACAGGACGCCCTCCTACAATGAGCAGTTCTTC	CASSYFIRDRTPSYNEQFF	TRBV6-2/TRBV6-3	-	TRBD1	TRBJ2-1
TGTGCCAGCAGCGGAATGGACAGGGGCGGCGGCTACACCTTC	CASSGMDRGGGYTF	TRBV7-9	-	TRBD1	TRBJ1-2
TGTGCCAGCAGTTTTGACTCCCAACGAGGGTACGAGCAGTACTTC	CASSFDSQRGYEQYF	TRBV12-3/TRBV12-4	many	-	TRBJ2-7
TGTGCCAGCGGAACAAGGGAGGGTCGGCCGGGCTACACCTTC	CASGTREGRPGYTF	TRBV7-2	many	-	TRBJ1-2
TGTGCCAGCAGCTCCCAGGGGTATGGGGCAGATACGCAGTATTTT	CASSSQGYGADTQYF	TRBV7-2	-	-	TRBJ2-3
TGTGCCAGCAGGTCCACCGGGGATACGCAGTATTTT	CASRSTGDTQYF	TRBV5-6	-	-	TRBJ2-3
TGTGCCAGCAGTGAAGCGGGGTCCACAGATACGCAGTATTTT	CASSEAGSTDTQYF	TRBV2	few	-	TRBJ2-3
TGTGCCAGCAGCTACCCCTCATACTATGGCTACACCTTC	CASSYPSYYGYTF	TRBV7-9	many	-	TRBJ1-2
TGTGCCAGCACCTCGGCTGGACAGCCCCAGCATTTT	CASTSAGQPQHF	TRBV5-6	many	-	TRBJ1-5
TGTGCCAGCAGTTTCATCTGGGAGGGACGTGACACCGGGGAGCTGTTTTTT	CASSFIWEGRDTGELFF	TRBV12-3/TRBV12-4	many	TRBD2	TRBJ2-2
TGTGCCAGCAGCTGGACAGGGATGAACACTGAAGCTTTCTTT	CASSWTGMNTEAFF	TRBV7-2	many	TRBD1	TRBJ1-1
TGTGCCAGCAGTTTAGTTTTGGGGGCCGGGGAGCTGTTTTTT	CASSLVLGAGELFF	TRBV12-3/TRBV12-4	few	-	TRBJ2-2
TGTGCCAGCAGCTTCCAGGGACCTCCCTCCTACGAGCAGTACTTC	CASSFQGPPSYEQYF	TRBV5-4	-	-	TRBJ2-7
TGTGCCAGCAGTTCTCGGGCGTTCCCTACTAGCACAGATACGCAGTATTTT	CASSSRAFPTSTDTQYF	TRBV6-5	few	-	TRBJ2-3
TGTGCCATCAGTGAGTCAACAGCCGTCTCCTACGAGCAGTACTTC	CAISESTAVSYEQYF	TRBV10-3	-	-	TRBJ2-7
TGTGCCAGCAGCATATCGGGTGTCGATGGAGAGACCCAGTACTTC	CASSISGVDGETQYF	TRBV9	few	-	TRBJ2-5
TGTGCCAGCAGTTCAGGGGACAGGGGGGCCTTCGAGCAGTACTTC	CASSSGDRGAFEQYF	TRBV12-3/TRBV12-4	many	TRBD1	TRBJ2-7
TGTGCCAGCAGTGGCGCCCCGGGACAGTTCTTCCCCATCTATGGCTACACCTTC	CASSGAPGQFFPIYGYTF	TRBV2	few	TRBD1	TRBJ1-2
TGTGCCAGCAACCAACCCAGCGTCGGTGAGCAGTTCTTC	CASNQPSVGEQFF	TRBV7-9	few	-	TRBJ2-1
TGTGCCAGCAGCCCGAAAACTGGGACAGTTTACGAGCAGTACTTC	CASSPKTGTVYEQYF	TRBV5-4	few	TRBD1	TRBJ2-7